This T cell receptor (beta chain) was found in a study of T cell responses to AZD1222 COVID-19 vaccine. Study as a whole: Both about-4-week and about-12-week second-dose recipients were combined.

A note on this clone: The antigen is unknown.

CDR3 size: 14 residues. Germline CDR1 reads MNHEY; CDR2 reads SVGAGI. The junction had 5 bases not matched to a gene; V was cut back by 7 bases and J by 1 base. Assay: immunoSEQ multiplex PCR; the TCRdb copy retains only in-frame clones and omits some. The sample contains tens of thousands of clones, approximately 88% of which appear only once. The study, taken as a whole, reports: Nearly half of spike-specific TCRs reportedly go after variant regions that carry no mutations. Spike-spanning, vaccine-associated CD4 TCRs were dominant at 160-218 and 743-854.

This chain joins TRBV6-5 and TRBJ2-3; TRBD1 agrees at 7 bases. The sample consisted of peripheral blood, taken on day 0 of AZD1222 vaccination. This receptor was identified in an adult in good health. CDR3 nucleotide sequence: TGTGCCAGCAAGCAAACAGGGGGCACAGATACGCAGTATTTT. Protein: CASKQTGGTDTQYF.